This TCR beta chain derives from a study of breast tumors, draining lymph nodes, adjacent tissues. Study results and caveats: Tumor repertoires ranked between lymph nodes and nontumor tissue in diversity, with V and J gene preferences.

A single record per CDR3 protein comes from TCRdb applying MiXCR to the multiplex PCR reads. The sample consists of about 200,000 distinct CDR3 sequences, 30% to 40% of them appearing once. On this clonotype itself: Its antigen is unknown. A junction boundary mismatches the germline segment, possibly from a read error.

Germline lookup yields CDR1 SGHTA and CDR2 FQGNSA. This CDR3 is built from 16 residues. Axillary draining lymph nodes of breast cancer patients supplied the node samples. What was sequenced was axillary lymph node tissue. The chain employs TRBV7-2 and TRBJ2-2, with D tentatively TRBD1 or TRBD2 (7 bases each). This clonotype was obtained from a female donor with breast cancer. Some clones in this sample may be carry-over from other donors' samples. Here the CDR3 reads CASSLRAAAQGGGAVF. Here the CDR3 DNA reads TGTGCCAGCAGCTTGCGCGCCGCCGCCCAGGGGGGGGGAGCTGTTTTT.